The sequence of this T cell receptor beta chain was determined in a study of T-cell reconstitution after alpha-beta-depleted transplantation in children. The TCRbeta library incorporated unique molecular identifiers. Each CDR3 protein is one row after TCRdb ran MiXCR on the PCR reads. The sample includes under 300,000 distinct CDR3 sequences, about 8.8% of them seen just once. The CDR3 is 14 residues long. Germline-derived CDR1 and CDR2 are SQVTM and ANQGSEA. Ten or more counts support this clonotype. Source: PBMCs from the stem cell graft donor, taken from the stem cell graft. The clonotype was recovered from a human donor who donated a stem cell graft to a child with SCID. This chain links TRBV29-1 with TRBJ1-1; the D gene is possibly TRBD1 (5 bases). The CDR3 loop reads CSSDITERNTEAFF. CDR3 bases: TGCAGTTCGGACATTACCGAAAGGAACACTGAAGCTTTCTTT.